A single sample is the source of the 14 T cell receptor beta chains below, sequenced in a study of shared clonotypes between healthy human individuals. Clones were sequenced by immunoSEQ multiplex PCR, and TCRdb holds only the in-frame ones, with some missing. The sample lists 600,000 to 750,000 clones; approximately 75% were seen once. Material: memory CD4+ T cells sorted from blood. Subset denoted: CD45RA-negative fraction. Receptor source: a woman aged 30 to 39 in good health.

The chain is built from TRBV28 and TRBJ2-2, with TRBD2 matching 10 bases. The V segment lost 6 bases and the J segment 3 bases; nucleotides outside the gene matches: 7. Germline CDR1 and CDR2: MDHEN and SYDVKM. CDR3 length: 16 amino acids. CDR3 sequence: CASSQSGRGYTGELFF. The CDR3 bases are TGTGCCAGCAGCCAGAGCGGGAGGGGTTACACCGGGGAGCTGTTTTTT. The full variable domain, rest sourced from reference TRBV28 and TRBJ2-2, is DVKVTQSSRYLVKRTGEKVFLECVQDMDHENMFWYRQDPGLGLRLIYFSYDVKMKEKGDIPEGYSVSREKKERFSLILESASTNQTSMYLCASSQSGRGYTGELFFGEGSRLTVL.

This clone was observed a few times. The V call is TRBV27, the J call TRBJ1-5, with D unclear. The ends were cut back, 2 bases at V and 4 bases at J, with 12 bases in the middle. Germline-derived CDR1 and CDR2 are MNHEY and SMNVEV (reference sequence). CDR3 length: 15 residues. The CDR3 nucleotides are TGTGCCAGCAGTTTAAGTAGAGTAGGTAATCAGCCCCAGCATTTT. Its protein is CASSLSRVGNQPQHF.

The chain is built from TRBV7-2 and TRBJ2-1, with TRBD2 matching over 7 bases. The CDR3 is 17 amino acids. V lost 1 base, J lost 0 bases, and 6 bases stayed unmatched. Germline V CDR1 and CDR2: SGHTA, FQGNSA. The CDR3 protein is CASSLEASGVSYNEQFF. The CDR3, as DNA: TGTGCCAGCAGCTTAGAAGCTAGCGGAGTCTCCTACAATGAGCAGTTCTTC.

CDR3: CASSPSSGSLYGYTF. CDR3 sequence (DNA): TGTGCCAGCAGCCCCTCTTCCGGGAGCCTCTATGGCTACACCTTC. The chain joins TRBV28 to TRBJ1-2; unclear D gene. Trimming removed 6 bases at V and 4 bases at J, with 18 bases between. This CDR3 has 15 residues. Germline lookup yields CDR1 MDHEN and CDR2 SYDVKM.

The chain is built from TRBV7-7 and TRBJ2-1; 10 bases map to TRBD2. This CDR3 contains 15 residues. Germline V gene lookup returns CDR1 SSHAT and CDR2 FNYEAQ (reference sequence). V was pared by 5 bases and J by 0 bases, with 1 base of the junction left unmatched. The CDR3 protein is CASSPSGSSYNEQFF. As DNA, the CDR3 is TGTGCCAGCAGCCCTAGCGGGAGCTCCTACAATGAGCAGTTCTTC.

V gene TRBV25-1 combines with J gene TRBJ2-1, with a weak D call TRBD1 (6 bases). V was trimmed by 7 bases and J by 4 bases, leaving 14 bases between them. CDR1 and CDR2 from the germline V gene are MGHDK and SYGVNS. The CDR3 runs to 14 residues. The CDR3: CASNDRDTYNEQFF. The DNA of the CDR3 is TGTGCCAGCAATGATCGGGACACTTACAATGAGCAGTTCTTC.

This chain uses TRBV18 with TRBJ2-1; no clear D. Trimming left V 6 bases short and J 4 bases short, with 16 bases between. The CDR3 runs to 15 residues. Germline CDR1 and CDR2: KGHSH and LQKENI. The CDR3 region is CASSPRFGVYNEQFF. The CDR3 DNA is TGTGCCAGCTCGCCTAGGTTTGGGGTTTACAATGAGCAGTTCTTC.

This clone was counted only a few times. V is TRBV2 and J is TRBJ1-5; 8 positions agree with TRBD1. The trim removed 8 bases at V and 3 bases at J, leaving 9 bases unmatched. The CDR3 loop spans 15 amino acids. CDR1 and CDR2 (germline): SNHLY, FYNNEI. CDR3 sequence (DNA): TGTGCCAGCGACGCGAGACAGGGGCACAATCAGCCCCAGCATTTT. Translated, it gives CASDARQGHNQPQHF.

The chain has TRBV19 and TRBJ1-1; tentative D call: TRBD1 (6 bases). With 9 bases removed from V and 4 bases from J, the gap between germline ends came to 21 bases. The CDR3 extends over 15 amino acids. Germline assignment: CDR1 LNHDA and CDR2 SQIVND (reference sequence). The CDR3 DNA reads as TGTGCCAGCTCTGACAGGCGTACCCACGGCACTGAAGCTTTCTTT. Amino acid sequence: CASSDRRTHGTEAFF. Full variable domain (rest looked up from reference TRBV19 and TRBJ1-1): DGGITQSPKYLFRKEGQNVTLSCEQNLNHDAMYWYRQDPGQGLRLIYYSQIVNDFQKGDIAEGYSVSREKKESFPLTVTSAQKNPTAFYLCASSDRRTHGTEAFFGQGTRLTVV.

J is TRBJ2-1 and V is TRBV19, with D maybe TRBD2 (6 bases). V was clipped by 6 bases and J by 0 bases, with 15 bases between them. This CDR3 is 16 amino acids long. The germline V gene has CDR1 LNHDA and CDR2 SQIVND (reference sequence). The CDR3 sequence is CASSSETGDSYNEQFF. The CDR3 DNA reads TGTGCCAGTAGCTCTGAGACGGGGGACTCCTACAATGAGCAGTTCTTC. Together with reference TRBV19 and TRBJ2-1, the CDR3 gives the full variable domain: DGGITQSPKYLFRKEGQNVTLSCEQNLNHDAMYWYRQDPGQGLRLIYYSQIVNDFQKGDIAEGYSVSREKKESFPLTVTSAQKNPTAFYLCASSSETGDSYNEQFFGPGTRLTVL.

This clone was recorded at least ten times. This sample includes further DNA sequences coding for the same CDR3. J is TRBJ2-2 and V is TRBV5-1; 7 bases are a match to TRBD1. The V gene's germline CDR1 is SGHRS and CDR2 YFSETQ. The CDR3 runs to 14 residues. The trim removed 5 bases at V and 3 bases at J, leaving 4 bases unmatched. The CDR3 nucleotides are TGCGCCAGCAGTTCCGGGACAGACACCGGGGAGCTGTTTTTT. The encoded protein is CASSSGTDTGELFF.

The gene calls are TRBV6-1 and TRBJ1-4; a weak D match, TRBD1 (6 bases). The V end was cut by 5 bases, the J end by 8 bases, with 15 bases between. The germline V gene encodes CDR1 MNHNS and CDR2 SASEGT. The CDR3 length is 14 residues. CDR3 DNA sequence: TGTGCCAGCAGTCTAGGGGGGGCTGGGGAAAAACTGTTTTTT. It yields the protein CASSLGGAGEKLFF.

The V gene is TRBV2, the J gene TRBJ2-2; 7 bases are shared with TRBD1. V was clipped by 8 bases and J by 1 base; unmatched bases: 4. The germline gives CDR1 SNHLY, CDR2 FYNNEI. CDR3 length: 14 amino acids. The CDR3 nucleotides read TGTGCCAGCGGGGGACAGTTGAACACCGGGGAGCTGTTTTTT. Translation gives CASGGQLNTGELFF.

The chain links TRBV11-2 to TRBJ2-7; D might be TRBD1 or TRBD2, each matching 5 bases. Germline CDR1 and CDR2: SGHAT and FQNNGV. V dropped 3 bases and J dropped 7 bases, with 10 bases sitting between them. The CDR3 covers 12 residues. CDR3 coding DNA: TGTGCCAGCAGCTTGGGACCCCGGGAGCAGTACTTC. As protein: CASSLGPREQYF.